Following are 20 T cell receptor beta chains from one sample sequenced in a study of CD8 T cells in Susac syndrome. Random hexamers served to reverse transcribe roughly 0.5 to 1 ug RNA. MiXCR, run by TCRdb on the immunoSEQ multiplex PCR reads, gives a single entry per CDR3 protein. The sample has 160,000 or so distinct CDR3 sequences, approximately 96% seen once; the top ten hold around 0.15%. Sample: CD4+ T cells from PBMCs. The receptors derive from a human donor with Susac syndrome.

V and J are TRBV20-1 and TRBJ2-3; a weak D match, TRBD2 (6 bases). This CDR3 spans 17 amino acids. The germline V gene has CDR1 DFQATT and CDR2 SNEGSKA (reference sequence). With 1 base removed from V and 3 bases from J, the gap between germline ends came to 20 bases. CDR3 in amino acids: CSARVRDSHLPTDTQYF. The CDR3 region has the DNA TGCAGTGCTAGAGTCCGGGACTCCCACTTACCTACAGATACGCAGTATTTT.

J is TRBJ2-5 and V is TRBV5-4, with 7 bases matching TRBD1. The junction had 8 bases not matched to a gene; V was cut back by 2 bases and J by 4 bases. Germline assignment: CDR1 SGHNT and CDR2 YYREEE (reference sequence). This CDR3 spans 15 amino acids. Here the CDR3 DNA reads TGTGCCAGCAGCTTTAGCCCGGACAGGAGAGAGACCCAGTACTTC. Protein product: CASSFSPDRRETQYF. The entire variable domain, with the rest obtained from reference TRBV5-4 and TRBJ2-5, is as follows: ETGVTQSPTHLIKTRGQQVTLRCSSQSGHNTVSWYQQALGQGPQFIFQYYREEENGRGNFPPRFSGLQFPNYSSELNVNALELDDSALYLCASSFSPDRRETQYFGPGTRLLVL.

The rearrangement links TRBV18 to TRBJ2-1, with a tentative D call TRBD2 (6 bases). Germline CDR1 and CDR2: KGHSH and LQKENI. The V end lost 3 bases, the J end lost 8 bases, and 11 bases lay between the germline ends. The length of the CDR3 is 13 residues. CDR3: CASSPGLPHEQFF. The CDR3 DNA sequence: TGTGCCAGCTCACCGGGACTCCCCCATGAGCAGTTCTTC.

This chain links TRBV3-1 with TRBJ2-5, with a weak D call TRBD1 (6 bases). The CDR3 sequence is 14 residues long. CDR1 is LGHDT and CDR2 is YNNKEL in the germline V gene (reference sequence). The V gene lost 1 base and the J gene lost 7 bases, with 13 bases spanning the gap. The CDR3 loop reads CASSQGGEQGTQYF. The CDR3 DNA is TGTGCCAGCAGCCAAGGAGGGGAACAGGGGACCCAGTACTTC.

This sequence joins TRBV5-1 and TRBJ1-2; D might be TRBD1 (5 bases). Between the trimmed V and J ends, which lost 3 bases and 7 bases, there was a span of 13 bases. The germline V gene encodes CDR1 SGHRS and CDR2 YFSETQ. This CDR3 contains 13 residues. CDR3 in DNA: TGCGCCAGCAGCTCGGAGCAGGGAGGTGGCTACACCTTC. It yields the protein CASSSEQGGGYTF.

The chain joins TRBV20-1 to TRBJ1-6; D call uncertain. V was trimmed by 2 bases and J by 6 bases, leaving 5 bases between them. The CDR3 runs 12 residues. Germline V lookup: CDR1 DFQATT, CDR2 SNEGSKA (reference sequence). The CDR3 protein is CSARWSNSPLHF. DNA of the CDR3: TGCAGTGCTAGATGGTCTAATTCACCCCTCCACTTT.

The V and J genes are TRBV29-1 and TRBJ1-5; D gene ambiguous. This CDR3 has 13 amino acids. Trimming stripped 7 bases from V and 0 bases from J, with 10 bases between. Germline V CDR1 and CDR2: SQVTM, ANQGSEA. DNA of the CDR3: TGCAGCGCCCCTCCAGTTAGCAATCAGCCCCAGCATTTT. Encoded protein: CSAPPVSNQPQHF. The full variable domain, completed using reference TRBV29-1 and TRBJ1-5, is SAVISQKPSRDICQRGTSLTIQCQVDSQVTMMFWYRQQPGQSLTLIATANQGSEATYESGFVIDKFPISRPNLTFSTLTVSNMSPEDSSIYLCSAPPVSNQPQHFGDGTRLSIL.

The chain links TRBV2 to TRBJ2-1; D is unclear. CDR3 length: 15 amino acids. V lost 6 bases to trimming and J lost 0 bases, with 12 bases between them. The germline V gene has CDR1 SNHLY and CDR2 FYNNEI. The CDR3 region is CASSALSVSYNEQFF. CDR3 nucleotides: TGTGCCAGCAGCGCACTATCCGTCTCCTACAATGAGCAGTTCTTC.

The gene calls are TRBV29-1 and TRBJ1-2; the D gene is possibly TRBD1 (5 bases). V was clipped by 8 bases and J by 6 bases, with 13 bases between them. This CDR3 comprises 11 residues. The germline gives CDR1 SQVTM, CDR2 ANQGSEA. As DNA, the CDR3 is TGCAGCCCAGGGAGGGAGAATGGCTACACCTTC. It codes for CSPGRENGYTF. Based on the CDR3 plus reference TRBV29-1 and TRBJ1-2, the full variable domain is SAVISQKPSRDICQRGTSLTIQCQVDSQVTMMFWYRQQPGQSLTLIATANQGSEATYESGFVIDKFPISRPNLTFSTLTVSNMSPEDSSIYLCSPGRENGYTFGSGTRLTVV.

CDR3 protein: CSVVAGVNQPQHF. DNA for the CDR3: TGCAGCGTTGTGGCGGGAGTCAATCAGCCCCAGCATTTT. This chain connects TRBV29-1 to TRBJ1-5; D unclear. CDR3 size: 13 residues. Germline V CDR1 and CDR2: SQVTM, ANQGSEA. V dropped 4 bases and J dropped 3 bases, with 10 bases sitting between them. Filled out from reference TRBV29-1 and TRBJ1-5, the complete variable domain reads SAVISQKPSRDICQRGTSLTIQCQVDSQVTMMFWYRQQPGQSLTLIATANQGSEATYESGFVIDKFPISRPNLTFSTLTVSNMSPEDSSIYLCSVVAGVNQPQHFGDGTRLSIL.

The chain combines TRBV21-1 with TRBJ2-4; the table's D call TRBD1 went unverified against the DNA. TRBV21-1 represents a pseudogene. The CDR3 has 16 amino acids. CDR3 DNA sequence: TGTGCCAGCAGCAAAGGGGGGAAACTAGCCAAAAACATTCAGTACTTC. Residues: CASSKGGKLAKNIQYF.

The chain has TRBV5-1 and TRBJ2-1, with a possible D match to TRBD1 (6 bases). The V end lost 5 bases, the J end lost 3 bases, and 12 bases lay between the germline ends. Germline loops: CDR1 SGHRS, CDR2 YFSETQ. This CDR3 is 14 amino acids long. CDR3 sequence reads: CASRMGDNYNEQFF. In DNA form, the CDR3 reads TGCGCCAGCAGGATGGGGGACAACTACAATGAGCAGTTCTTC.

CDR3 coding DNA: TGTGCCAGCAGCTCCGGGGGGACCTATGGCTACACCTTC. It codes for CASSSGGTYGYTF. The chain has TRBV7-6 and TRBJ1-2, with D perhaps matching TRBD1 (5 bases). V lost 4 bases, J lost 4 bases, and 10 bases lay in between. Germline V gene lookup returns CDR1 SGHVS and CDR2 FNYEAQ. The CDR3 is 13 amino acids.

The chain links TRBV5-1 to TRBJ2-5; D is undetermined. With 4 bases removed from V and 7 bases from J, the gap between germline ends came to 8 bases. CDR3 length equals 11 residues. The germline CDR1 and CDR2 sequences are SGHRS and YFSETQ. CDR3 sequence: CASSELGTQYF. CDR3 DNA: TGCGCCAGCAGCGAACTGGGGACCCAGTACTTC.

This chain connects TRBV20-1 to TRBJ2-1, with 8 nucleotides matching TRBD2. The CDR3 has 11 residues. Germline V gene data show CDR1 as DFQATT and CDR2 as SNEGSKA (reference sequence). The CDR3: CSPAGGNEQFF. In DNA, the CDR3 is TGCAGCCCGGCGGGGGGTAATGAGCAGTTCTTC.

The chain uses TRBV7-8 and TRBJ2-5, with 7 bases fitting TRBD1. V trimming: 3 bases; J trimming: 3 bases; junction bases outside the gene matches: 16. CDR3 length equals 18 residues. Germline lookup yields CDR1 SGHVS and CDR2 FQNEAQ. The CDR3 spells CASSFLYTGQVSKETQYF. For the CDR3, the DNA is TGTGCCAGCAGCTTCTTGTACACTGGACAGGTTTCGAAAGAGACCCAGTACTTC. The full variable domain, with the rest looked up from reference TRBV7-8 and TRBJ2-5, is GAGVSQSPRYKVAKRGQDVALRCDPISGHVSLFWYQQALGQGPEFLTYFQNEAQLDKSGLPSDRFFAERPEGSVSTLKIQRTQQEDSAVYLCASSFLYTGQVSKETQYFGPGTRLLVL.

The genes are TRBV9 and TRBJ1-2; D may be TRBD1 (5 bases). The V and J ends lost 4 bases and 0 bases respectively, with 13 bases between them. This CDR3 has 15 residues. The V gene's germline CDR1 is SGDLS and CDR2 YYNGEE. CDR3 region: CASSPSGRANYGYTF. The CDR3 DNA follows: TGTGCCAGCAGCCCCTCGGGGCGAGCTAACTATGGCTACACCTTC.

This clonotype was seen once. The chain uses TRBV18 and TRBJ2-7, with D perhaps TRBD1 (6 bases). Deletions cut 3 bases from V and 0 bases from J, with 9 bases between. The CDR3 contains 14 residues. The germline gives CDR1 KGHSH, CDR2 LQKENI. The CDR3 here is CASSPGQSSYEQYF. For the CDR3, the DNA is TGTGCCAGCTCACCCGGACAGTCCTCCTACGAGCAGTACTTC.

The rearrangement joins TRBV7-2 to TRBJ1-2, with 11 bases lining up with TRBD1. Germline V gives CDR1 SGHTA, CDR2 FQGNSA. The CDR3 has 18 residues. Trimming cost V 4 bases and J 7 bases; bases outside gene matches: 17. The CDR3 region has the DNA TGTGCCAGCAGCTCAGAATCCTCCGGGGACAGGGGGACTGGTGGCTACACCTTC. The encoded protein is CASSSESSGDRGTGGYTF.

The chain has TRBV12-3 or TRBV12-4 and TRBJ1-5; possibly TRBD1 for D (5 bases). The CDR3 is 15 residues long. The V end was cut by 2 bases, the J end by 6 bases, with 14 bases between. The CDR3 DNA reads TGTGCCAGCAGTTTAAGCGACAGAATAGGTCAGCCCCAGCATTTT. Translation gives CASSLSDRIGQPQHF.